One sample yielded the 14 T cell receptor beta chains listed below, sequenced in a study of T cells after yellow fever vaccination. MiXCR, run by TCRdb on the 5' RACE reads, gives a single entry per CDR3 protein. Seen here are just over 250,000 distinct CDR3 sequences, around 4.9% observed once, and the top ten hold more than 3%. Source: CD4+ T cells sorted from PBMCs, taken on the day of the yellow fever booster vaccination. The receptors originated from a man aged 18 to 29 who received the YFV17D yellow fever vaccine.

V and J are TRBV5-1 and TRBJ2-1; D is ambiguous. The V end was cut by 0 bases, the J end by 11 bases, with 18 bases between. The germline CDR1 and CDR2 sequences are SGHRS and YFSETQ. This CDR3 spans 15 amino acids. The CDR3 nucleotides are TGCGCCAGCAGCTTGGCGTCGGGTCTAGTTGGTAAGCAGTTCTTC. It specifies CASSLASGLVGKQFF.

This clonotype showed up just a few times. One end of the junction fails to match germline, which may point to a read error. The rearrangement joins TRBV20-1 to TRBJ1-6; maybe TRBD1 (5 bases). This CDR3 spans 12 amino acids. Germline V gene sequence: CDR1 DFQATT, CDR2 SNEGSKA (reference sequence). The CDR3 DNA follows: TGCAGTGCTCTCGGGGGAAATTCACCTCTCCACTTT. Amino acids: CSALGGNSPLHF.

This clonotype was picked up a small number of times. V gene TRBV5-1 combines with J gene TRBJ2-1; 11 nucleotides line up with TRBD1. V gave up 2 bases and J gave up 8 bases; unmatched junction bases: 6. Looked up from germline, CDR1 is SGHRS and CDR2 is YFSETQ. The CDR3 has 15 residues. The CDR3 reads CASSLTGQGAYEQFF. CDR3 in DNA: TGCGCCAGCAGCTTAACAGGACAGGGGGCCTATGAGCAGTTCTTC.

The chain couples TRBV30 to TRBJ2-1; possible D gene TRBD2, 5 bases. The length of the CDR3 is 14 residues. V was cut by 5 bases and J by 3 bases, with 14 bases left in between. Germline V gives CDR1 GTSNPN, CDR2 SVGIG (reference sequence). CDR3 in amino acids: CAWGRLDRYNEQFF. CDR3 nucleotides: TGTGCCTGGGGGAGATTGGACCGCTACAATGAGCAGTTCTTC.

The rearrangement links TRBV12-3 or TRBV12-4 to TRBJ2-2, with a possible D match to TRBD1 (7 bases). This CDR3 has 15 amino acids. Between the trimmed V and J ends, which lost 4 bases and 4 bases, there was a span of 13 bases. DNA for the CDR3: TGTGCCAGCAGTTGGGCAGGGGGACTCACCGGGGAGCTGTTTTTT. Translation gives CASSWAGGLTGELFF.

This sequence joins TRBV11-2 and TRBJ2-5; the D is unclear. V was clipped by 3 bases and J by 1 base, with 9 bases between them. CDR1 SGHAT and CDR2 FQNNGV come from the germline V gene. This CDR3 has 14 amino acids. The CDR3 DNA follows: TGTGCCAGCAGCTTGATCCATGCCCAAGAGACCCAGTACTTC. This gives the protein CASSLIHAQETQYF.

This clonotype has at least ten counts. This rearrangement joins TRBV6-5 to TRBJ1-1; no clear D gene. From germline, CDR1 is MNHEY and CDR2 SVGAGI. The V end was cut by 4 bases, the J end by 5 bases, with 14 bases between. The CDR3 totals 14 residues. CDR3 sequence: CASSSTAWRTEAFF. The CDR3 nucleotides are TGTGCCAGCAGTTCGACGGCCTGGAGAACTGAAGCTTTCTTT.

This clonotype has just one count. It may be a read error: a sequence one base away is much more abundant. CDR3 DNA sequence: TGTGCCAGCATTGCTAGCGGGGGGGGCGAGCAGCTCTTC. As protein: CASIASGGGEQLF. V usage is TRBV2 and J usage is TRBJ2-1; 12 bases are shared with TRBD2. Germline V gene data show CDR1 as SNHLY and CDR2 as FYNNEI. CDR3 length: 13 amino acids. Together with reference TRBV2 and TRBJ2-1, the CDR3 gives the full variable domain: EPEVTQTPSHQVTQMGQEVILRCVPISNHLYFYWYRQILGQKVEFLVSFYNNEISEKSEIFDDQFSVERPDGSNFTLKIRSTKLEDSAMYFCASIASGGGEQLFGPGTRLTVL.

This clonotype showed up just a few times. This chain uses TRBV7-2 with TRBJ2-1; tentative D call: TRBD2 (5 bases). From germline, CDR1 is SGHTA and CDR2 FQGNSA. Trimming cost V 1 base and J 3 bases, with 10 bases left between them. The length of the CDR3 is 15 residues. The CDR3: CASSLGGYNYNEQFF. In DNA, the CDR3 is TGTGCCAGCAGCTTAGGAGGGTATAACTACAATGAGCAGTTCTTC.

The chain employs TRBV10-3 and TRBJ2-3, with TRBD1 matching over 8 bases. V lost 7 bases and J lost 1; bases outside the gene matches: 4. This CDR3 contains 14 residues. Looked up from germline, CDR1 is ENHRY and CDR2 is SYGVKD. CDR3 region: CAIKPTGGTDTQYF. DNA for the CDR3: TGTGCCATCAAACCGACAGGGGGCACAGATACGCAGTATTTT.

The chain recombines TRBV29-1 with TRBJ1-2; no reliable D call. The CDR3 has 13 residues. V was cut by 0 bases and J by 4 bases, with 9 bases left in between. The V gene's germline CDR1 is SQVTM and CDR2 ANQGSEA. CDR3 sequence reads: CSVEEQQPYGYTF. Written as DNA, the CDR3 is TGCAGCGTTGAAGAACAGCAGCCCTATGGCTACACCTTC.

In its sample, this clonotype was seen a few times. This rearrangement joins TRBV5-1 to TRBJ2-1; a weak D match, TRBD1 (5 bases). Germline V gives CDR1 SGHRS, CDR2 YFSETQ. The CDR3 consists of 16 residues. V lost 0 bases and J 1 base, leaving 11 bases between the germline ends. The CDR3, as DNA: TGCGCCAGCAGCTTGGTTCCAGGGATGTCCTACAATGAGCAGTTCTTC. This gives the protein CASSLVPGMSYNEQFF.

There are many counts of this clonotype. The chain combines TRBV12-3 or TRBV12-4 with TRBJ1-1; the D is unclear. Trimming removed 3 bases at V and 0 bases at J, with 5 bases between. CDR3 length equals 13 residues. The CDR3 loop reads CASSLEMNTEAFF. In nucleotides, the CDR3 is TGTGCCAGCAGTTTGGAGATGAACACTGAAGCTTTCTTT.

This clonotype was seen just once. The chain has TRBV5-6 and TRBJ1-2; D is unresolved. This CDR3 is built from 15 residues. Germline CDR1 and CDR2: SGHDT and YYEEEE. The ends were cut back, 0 bases at V and 2 bases at J, with 11 bases in the middle. The CDR3 DNA follows: TGTGCCAGCAGCTTGGTGGCGGGGTTCAACTATGGCTACACCTTC. Translated, it gives CASSLVAGFNYGYTF. Supplemented by reference TRBV5-6 and TRBJ1-2, the full variable domain reads DAGVTQSPTHLIKTRGQQVTLRCSPKSGHDTVSWYQQALGQGPQFIFQYYEEEERQRGNFPDRFSGHQFPNYSSELNVNALLLGDSALYLCASSLVAGFNYGYTFGSGTRLTVV.